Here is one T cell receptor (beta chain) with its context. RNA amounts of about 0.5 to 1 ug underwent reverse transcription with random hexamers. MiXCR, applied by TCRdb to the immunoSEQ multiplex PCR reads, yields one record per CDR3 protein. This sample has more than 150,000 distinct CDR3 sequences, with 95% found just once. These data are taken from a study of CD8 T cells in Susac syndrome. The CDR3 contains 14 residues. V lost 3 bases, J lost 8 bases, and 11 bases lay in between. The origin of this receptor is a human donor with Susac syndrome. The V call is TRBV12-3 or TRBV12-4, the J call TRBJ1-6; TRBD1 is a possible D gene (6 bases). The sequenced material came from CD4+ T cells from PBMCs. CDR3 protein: CASSFWGAYSPLHF. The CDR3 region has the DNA TGTGCCAGCAGTTTTTGGGGGGCGTATTCACCCCTCCACTTT.